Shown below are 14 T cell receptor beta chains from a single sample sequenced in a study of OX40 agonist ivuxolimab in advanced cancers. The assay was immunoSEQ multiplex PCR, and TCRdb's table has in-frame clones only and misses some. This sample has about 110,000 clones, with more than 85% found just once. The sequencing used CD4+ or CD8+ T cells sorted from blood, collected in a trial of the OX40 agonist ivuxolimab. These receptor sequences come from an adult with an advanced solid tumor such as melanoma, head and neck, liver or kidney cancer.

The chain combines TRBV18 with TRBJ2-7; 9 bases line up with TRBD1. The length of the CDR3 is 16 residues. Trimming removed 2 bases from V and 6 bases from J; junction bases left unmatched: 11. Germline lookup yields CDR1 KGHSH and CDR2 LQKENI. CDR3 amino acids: CASSPFWDRDFSEQYF. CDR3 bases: TGTGCCAGCTCACCATTTTGGGACAGGGATTTTTCCGAGCAGTACTTC.

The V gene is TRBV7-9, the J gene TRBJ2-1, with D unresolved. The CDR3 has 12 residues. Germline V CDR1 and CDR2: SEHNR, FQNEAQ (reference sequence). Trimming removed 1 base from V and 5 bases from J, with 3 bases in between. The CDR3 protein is CASSLVDNEQFF. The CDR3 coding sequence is TGTGCCAGCAGCTTAGTCGACAATGAGCAGTTCTTC. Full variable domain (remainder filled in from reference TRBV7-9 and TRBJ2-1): DTGVSQNPRHKITKRGQNVTFRCDPISEHNRLYWYRQTLGQGPEFLTYFQNEAQLEKSRLLSDRFSAERPKGSFSTLEIQRTEQGDSAMYLCASSLVDNEQFFGPGTRLTVL.

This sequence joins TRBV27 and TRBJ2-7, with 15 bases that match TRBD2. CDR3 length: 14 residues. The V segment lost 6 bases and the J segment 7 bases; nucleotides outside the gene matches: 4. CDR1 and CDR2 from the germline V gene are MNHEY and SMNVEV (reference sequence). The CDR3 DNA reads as TGTGCCAGCAGGGGACTAGCGGGAGGTGGAGAGCAGTACTTC. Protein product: CASRGLAGGGEQYF.

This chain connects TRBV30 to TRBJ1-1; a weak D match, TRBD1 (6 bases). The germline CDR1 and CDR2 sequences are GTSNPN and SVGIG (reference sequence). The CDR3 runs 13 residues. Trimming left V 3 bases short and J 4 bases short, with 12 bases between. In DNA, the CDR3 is TGTGCCTGGAGCAGGGGAGGTGTCACTGAAGCTTTCTTT. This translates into CAWSRGGVTEAFF.

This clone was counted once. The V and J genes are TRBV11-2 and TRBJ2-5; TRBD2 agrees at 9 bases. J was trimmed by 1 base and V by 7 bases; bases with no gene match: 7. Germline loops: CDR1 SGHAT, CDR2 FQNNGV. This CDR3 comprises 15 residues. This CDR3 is CASTPEREAQETQYF. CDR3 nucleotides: TGTGCCAGCACCCCTGAGCGGGAGGCCCAAGAGACCCAGTACTTC.

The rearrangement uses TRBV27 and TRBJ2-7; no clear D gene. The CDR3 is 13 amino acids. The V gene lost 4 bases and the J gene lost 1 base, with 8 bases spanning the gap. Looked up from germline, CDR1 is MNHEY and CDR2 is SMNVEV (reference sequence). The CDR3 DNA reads TGTGCCAGCAGTTCCGAATTGTCCTACGAGCAGTACTTC. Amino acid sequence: CASSSELSYEQYF.

The CDR3 sequence is CASSINPTGLAGYNEQFF. CDR3 nucleotide sequence: TGTGCCAGTAGTATAAATCCTACAGGACTAGCGGGATACAATGAGCAGTTCTTC. The chain is built from TRBV19 and TRBJ2-1, with 12 bases lining up with TRBD2. This CDR3 region has 18 residues. The germline CDR1 and CDR2 sequences are LNHDA and SQIVND (reference sequence). The junction had 9 bases not matched to a gene; V was cut back by 2 bases and J by 4 bases.

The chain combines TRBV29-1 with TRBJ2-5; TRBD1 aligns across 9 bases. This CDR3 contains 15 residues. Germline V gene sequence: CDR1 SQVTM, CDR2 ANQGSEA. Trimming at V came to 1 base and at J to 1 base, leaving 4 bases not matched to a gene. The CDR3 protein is CSVEGNRGLQETQYF. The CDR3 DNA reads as TGCAGCGTTGAAGGGAACAGGGGGCTCCAAGAGACCCAGTACTTC.

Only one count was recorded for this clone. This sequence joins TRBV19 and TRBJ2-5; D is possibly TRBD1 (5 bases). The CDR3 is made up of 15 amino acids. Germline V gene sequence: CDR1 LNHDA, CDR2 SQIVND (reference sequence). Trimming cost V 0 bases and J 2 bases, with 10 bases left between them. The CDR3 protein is CASSIDLGQQETQYF. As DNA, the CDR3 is TGTGCCAGTAGTATAGATCTGGGGCAGCAAGAGACCCAGTACTTC.

CDR3 in amino acids: CASSYPLTGGEGMLETQYF. In nucleotides, the CDR3 is TGCGCCAGCAGCTACCCTTTAACAGGGGGCGAGGGAATGCTAGAGACCCAGTACTTC. The chain joins TRBV5-1 to TRBJ2-5, with 9 nucleotides matching TRBD1. This CDR3 has 19 amino acids. The germline CDR1 and CDR2 sequences are SGHRS and YFSETQ. Trimming took 3 bases from V and 4 from J; bases not matched to a gene: 19.

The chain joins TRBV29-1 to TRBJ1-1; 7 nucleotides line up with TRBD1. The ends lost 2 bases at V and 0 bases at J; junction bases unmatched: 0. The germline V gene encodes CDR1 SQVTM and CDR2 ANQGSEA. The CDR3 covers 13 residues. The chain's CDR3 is CSVETGVNTEAFF. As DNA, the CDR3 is TGCAGCGTTGAAACAGGGGTGAACACTGAAGCTTTCTTT.

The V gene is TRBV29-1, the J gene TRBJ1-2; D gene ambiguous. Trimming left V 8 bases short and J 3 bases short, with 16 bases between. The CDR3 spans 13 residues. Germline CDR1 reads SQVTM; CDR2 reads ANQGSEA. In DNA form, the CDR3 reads TGCAGCCCTGAGGCCCCTTGGGACTATGGCTACACCTTC. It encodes CSPEAPWDYGYTF.

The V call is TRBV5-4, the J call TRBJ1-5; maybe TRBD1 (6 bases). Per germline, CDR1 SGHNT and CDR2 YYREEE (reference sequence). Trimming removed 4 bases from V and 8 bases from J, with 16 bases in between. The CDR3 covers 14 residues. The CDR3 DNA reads TGTGCCAGCAGCATACGGGGGCGGGATGAGCCCCAGCATTTT. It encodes CASSIRGRDEPQHF.

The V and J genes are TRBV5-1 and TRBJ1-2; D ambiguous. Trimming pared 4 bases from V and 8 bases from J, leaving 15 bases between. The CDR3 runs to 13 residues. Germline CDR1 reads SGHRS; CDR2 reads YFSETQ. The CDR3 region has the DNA TGCGCCAGCAGCCCCGGGTCTGCATGGGGCTACACCTTC. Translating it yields CASSPGSAWGYTF.